The 4 T cell receptor beta chains reported below all come from one sample, sequenced in a study of OX40 agonist ivuxolimab in advanced cancers. Assay: immunoSEQ multiplex PCR; the TCRdb copy retains only in-frame clones and omits some. The data contain about 14,000 clones, over 70% of them seen just once; the ten biggest clones take up roughly 32%. The sequencing used CD4+ or CD8+ T cells sorted from blood, collected in a trial of the OX40 agonist ivuxolimab. The receptor source for this set is an adult with an advanced solid tumor such as melanoma, head and neck, liver or kidney cancer.

This clone ranks as medium-sized (0.01 to 0.1%). The chain carries TRBV15 and TRBJ1-5; 12 bases line up with TRBD1. The CDR3 covers 16 residues. V shed 5 bases and J 5 bases; nucleotides not matched to a gene: 7. The V gene's germline CDR1 is LNHNV and CDR2 YYDKDF (reference sequence). The CDR3 here is CATSSKGTGGYQPQHF. As DNA, the CDR3 is TGTGCCACCAGCTCCAAGGGGACAGGGGGCTATCAGCCCCAGCATTTT.

In regard to this clone: Sequence at one end of the junction differs from germline and may be a read error. Different DNA sequences within this sample yield the same CDR3. The chain carries TRBV9 and TRBJ1-1; D not resolved. This CDR3 has 15 residues. Germline-derived CDR1 and CDR2 are SGDLS and YYNGEE. CDR3 region: CASSVLADKNTEAFF. CDR3 DNA: TGCGCCAGCAGCGTGCTGGCTGATAAGAACACTGAAGCTTTCTTT.

The chain recombines TRBV10-3 with TRBJ2-2; the match to TRBD1 covers 7 bases. The V and J ends lost 3 bases and 6 bases, in that order; junction bases with no gene match: 4. Per germline, CDR1 ENHRY and CDR2 SYGVKD. The CDR3 length is 14 residues. The CDR3: CAISEKGAAGELFF. The CDR3 region has the DNA TGTGCCATCAGTGAAAAGGGGGCGGCCGGGGAGCTGTTTTTT.

V gene TRBV11-2 combines with J gene TRBJ2-1; 7 nucleotides agree with TRBD1. This CDR3 spans 14 amino acids. CDR1 is SGHAT and CDR2 is FQNNGV in the germline V gene. V shed 5 bases, J shed 2 bases, and the junction held 3 bases outside the gene matches. The CDR3: CASSHGTAYNEQFF. The CDR3 coding sequence is TGTGCCAGCAGCCACGGGACAGCCTACAATGAGCAGTTCTTC.